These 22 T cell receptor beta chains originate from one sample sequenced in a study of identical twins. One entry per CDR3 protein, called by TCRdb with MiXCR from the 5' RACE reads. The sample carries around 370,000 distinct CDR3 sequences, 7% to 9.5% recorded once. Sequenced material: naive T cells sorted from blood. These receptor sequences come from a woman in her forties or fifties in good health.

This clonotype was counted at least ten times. CDR3 amino acids: CSVVLAGVTYEQYF. CDR3 sequence (DNA): TGCAGCGTTGTACTAGCGGGAGTCACGTACGAGCAGTACTTC. This chain links TRBV29-1 with TRBJ2-7; TRBD2 matches at 11 bases. Germline V gene sequence: CDR1 SQVTM, CDR2 ANQGSEA. The CDR3 is 14 amino acids. Unmatched junction bases numbered 6, after V lost 4 bases and J lost 4 bases.

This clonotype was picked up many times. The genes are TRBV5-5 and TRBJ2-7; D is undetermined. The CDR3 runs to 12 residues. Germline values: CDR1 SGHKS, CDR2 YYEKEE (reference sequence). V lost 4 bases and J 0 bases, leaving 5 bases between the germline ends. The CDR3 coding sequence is TGTGCCAGCAGCGTCAGCTCCTACGAGCAGTACTTC. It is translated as CASSVSSYEQYF.

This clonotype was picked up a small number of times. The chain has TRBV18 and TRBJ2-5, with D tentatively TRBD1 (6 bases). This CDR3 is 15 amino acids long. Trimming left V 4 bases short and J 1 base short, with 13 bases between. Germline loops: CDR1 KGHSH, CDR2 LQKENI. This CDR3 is CASSRSGARQETQYF. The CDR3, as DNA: TGTGCCAGCTCACGGTCAGGGGCTCGCCAAGAGACCCAGTACTTC.

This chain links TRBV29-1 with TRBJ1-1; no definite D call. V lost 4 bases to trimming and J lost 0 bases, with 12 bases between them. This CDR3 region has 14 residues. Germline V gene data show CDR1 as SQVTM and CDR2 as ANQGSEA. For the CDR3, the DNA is TGCAGCGTTGGAGGGCCAGGTATGAACACTGAAGCTTTCTTT. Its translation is CSVGGPGMNTEAFF.

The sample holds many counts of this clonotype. For the CDR3, the DNA is TGCAGCGTAACGAGGACTGCGAACACCGGGGAGCTGTTTTTT. This translates into CSVTRTANTGELFF. V usage is TRBV29-1 and J usage is TRBJ2-2, with D possibly being TRBD2 (5 bases). Trimming took 6 bases from V and 0 from J, leaving 11 bases between them. Germline V CDR1 and CDR2: SQVTM, ANQGSEA. The length of the CDR3 is 14 residues.

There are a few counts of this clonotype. DNA of the CDR3: TGTGCCAGCAGCCCAGACAGGGAAACTCAGCCCCAGCATTTT. Its translation is CASSPDRETQPQHF. V usage is TRBV12-3 or TRBV12-4 and J usage is TRBJ1-5; 7 bases agree with TRBD1. The CDR3 totals 14 residues. Losses at the gene ends were 6 bases for V and 6 bases for J; bases not matched to a gene: 8.

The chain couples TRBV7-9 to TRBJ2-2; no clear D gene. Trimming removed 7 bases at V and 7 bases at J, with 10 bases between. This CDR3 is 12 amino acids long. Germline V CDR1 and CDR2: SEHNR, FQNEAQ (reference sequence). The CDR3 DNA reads TGTGCCAGCATCGACCTGGGCGGGGAGCTGTTTTTT. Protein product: CASIDLGGELFF.

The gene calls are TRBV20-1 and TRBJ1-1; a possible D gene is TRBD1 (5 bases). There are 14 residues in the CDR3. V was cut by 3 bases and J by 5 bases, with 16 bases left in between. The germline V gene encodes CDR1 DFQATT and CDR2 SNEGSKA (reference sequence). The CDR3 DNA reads TGCAGTGCTAGGGGGTTACAGGCCCTTACTGAAGCTTTCTTT. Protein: CSARGLQALTEAFF.

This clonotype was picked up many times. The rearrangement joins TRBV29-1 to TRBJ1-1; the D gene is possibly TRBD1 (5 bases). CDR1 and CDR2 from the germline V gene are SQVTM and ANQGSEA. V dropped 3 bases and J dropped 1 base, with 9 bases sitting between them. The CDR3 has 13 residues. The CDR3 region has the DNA TGCAGCGTTGACCAGGGATCGAACACTGAAGCTTTCTTT. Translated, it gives CSVDQGSNTEAFF.

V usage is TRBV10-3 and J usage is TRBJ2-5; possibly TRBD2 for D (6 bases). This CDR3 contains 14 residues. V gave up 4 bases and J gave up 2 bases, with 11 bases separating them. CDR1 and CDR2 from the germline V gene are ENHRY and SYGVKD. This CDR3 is CAISGGTLQETQYF. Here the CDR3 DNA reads TGTGCCATCAGTGGAGGGACTCTACAAGAGACCCAGTACTTC.

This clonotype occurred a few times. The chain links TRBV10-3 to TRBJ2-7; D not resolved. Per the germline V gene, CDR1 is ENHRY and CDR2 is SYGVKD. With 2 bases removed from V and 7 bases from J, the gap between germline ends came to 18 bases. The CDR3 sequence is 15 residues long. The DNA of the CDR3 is TGTGCCATCAGTGAGGCTCGGGCCGGAATCGGGGAGCAGTACTTC. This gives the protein CAISEARAGIGEQYF.

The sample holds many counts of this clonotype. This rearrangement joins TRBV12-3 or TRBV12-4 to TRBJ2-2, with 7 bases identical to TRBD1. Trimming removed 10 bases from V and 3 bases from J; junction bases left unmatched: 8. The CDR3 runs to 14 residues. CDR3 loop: CANRRGSDTGELFF. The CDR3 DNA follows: TGTGCCAACCGCAGGGGGTCCGACACCGGGGAGCTGTTTTTT.

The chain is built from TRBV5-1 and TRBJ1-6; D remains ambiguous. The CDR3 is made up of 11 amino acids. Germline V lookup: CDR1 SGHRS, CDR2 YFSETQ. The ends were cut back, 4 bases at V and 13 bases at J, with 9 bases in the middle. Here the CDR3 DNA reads TGCGCCAGCAGCCACCCGGGCCCCCTCCACTTT. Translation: CASSHPGPLHF.

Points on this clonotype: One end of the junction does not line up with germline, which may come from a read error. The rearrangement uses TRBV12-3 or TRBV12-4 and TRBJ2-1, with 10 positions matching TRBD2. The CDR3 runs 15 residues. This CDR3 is CASSLAGALHNEQFF. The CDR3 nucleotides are TGTGCCAGCAGTCTAGCGGGAGCTCTCCACAATGAGCAGTTCTTC.

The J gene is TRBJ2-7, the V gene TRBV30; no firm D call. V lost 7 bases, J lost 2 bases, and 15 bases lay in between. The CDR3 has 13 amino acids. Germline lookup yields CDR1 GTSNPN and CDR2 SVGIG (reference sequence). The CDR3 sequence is CASNRPETYEQYF. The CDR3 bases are TGTGCCTCCAACCGGCCGGAAACCTACGAGCAGTACTTC.

The CDR3 DNA follows: TGTGCCTCCATCGGGGGTAATTCACCCCTCCACTTT. As protein: CASIGGNSPLHF. The chain couples TRBV7-9 to TRBJ1-6; the D gene is possibly TRBD1 (5 bases). The germline V and J ends were trimmed by 11 bases and 6 bases, with 11 bases remaining between them. This CDR3 contains 12 residues. Looked up from germline, CDR1 is SEHNR and CDR2 is FQNEAQ (reference sequence).

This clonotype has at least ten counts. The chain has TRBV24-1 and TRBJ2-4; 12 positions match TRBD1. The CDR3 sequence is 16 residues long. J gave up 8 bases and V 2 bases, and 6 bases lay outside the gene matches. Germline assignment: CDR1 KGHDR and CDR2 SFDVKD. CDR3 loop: CATSDSGQGAKDIQYF. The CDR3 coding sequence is TGTGCCACCAGTGATTCGGGACAGGGGGCTAAGGACATTCAGTACTTC.

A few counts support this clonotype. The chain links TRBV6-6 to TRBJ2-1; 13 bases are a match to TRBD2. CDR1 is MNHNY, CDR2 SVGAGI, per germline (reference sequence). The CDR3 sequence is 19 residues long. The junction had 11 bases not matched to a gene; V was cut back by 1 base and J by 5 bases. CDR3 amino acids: CASSYWGTSGTRPNNEQFF. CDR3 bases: TGTGCCAGCAGTTACTGGGGGACTAGCGGGACGCGGCCAAACAATGAGCAGTTCTTC.

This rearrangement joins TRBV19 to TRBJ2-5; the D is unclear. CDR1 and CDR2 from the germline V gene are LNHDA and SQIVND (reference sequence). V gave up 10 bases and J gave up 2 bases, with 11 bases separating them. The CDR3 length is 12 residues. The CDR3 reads CATGRKQETQYF. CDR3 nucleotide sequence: TGTGCCACAGGCCGGAAACAAGAGACCCAGTACTTC.

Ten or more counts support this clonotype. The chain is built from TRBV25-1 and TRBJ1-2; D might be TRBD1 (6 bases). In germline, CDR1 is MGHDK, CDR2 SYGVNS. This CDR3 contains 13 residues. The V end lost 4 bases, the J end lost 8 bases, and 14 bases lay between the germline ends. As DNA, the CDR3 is TGTGCCAGCAGTGGCTCGGGGGCGGGGGGCTACACCTTC. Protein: CASSGSGAGGYTF.

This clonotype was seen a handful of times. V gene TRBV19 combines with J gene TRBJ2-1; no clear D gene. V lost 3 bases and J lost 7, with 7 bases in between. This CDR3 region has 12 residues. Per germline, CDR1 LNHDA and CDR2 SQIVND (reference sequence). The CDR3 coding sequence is TGTGCCAGTAGTATCCGTATTAATGAGCAGTTCTTC. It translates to CASSIRINEQFF.

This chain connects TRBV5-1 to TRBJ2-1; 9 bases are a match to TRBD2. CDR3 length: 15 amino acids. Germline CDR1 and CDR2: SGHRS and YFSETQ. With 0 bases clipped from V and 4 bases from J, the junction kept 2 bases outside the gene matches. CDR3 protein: CASSLGGLAYNEQFF. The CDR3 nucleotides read TGCGCCAGCAGCTTGGGGGGACTAGCTTACAATGAGCAGTTCTTC.